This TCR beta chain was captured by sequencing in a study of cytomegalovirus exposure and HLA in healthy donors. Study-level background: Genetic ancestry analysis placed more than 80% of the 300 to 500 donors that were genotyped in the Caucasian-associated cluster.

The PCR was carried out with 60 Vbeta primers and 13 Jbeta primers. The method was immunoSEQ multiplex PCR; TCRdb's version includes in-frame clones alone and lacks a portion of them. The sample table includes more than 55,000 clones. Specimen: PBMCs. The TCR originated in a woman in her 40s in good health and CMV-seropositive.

CDR3 sequence (DNA): TGTGCCAGCAGCTTGGCCCGCTTGAGGGACAGCAACACTGAAGCTTTCTTT. The encoded protein is CASSLARLRDSNTEAFF. The rearrangement uses TRBV5-6 and TRBJ1-1; 7 bases align to TRBD1. Germline CDR1 and CDR2: SGHDT and YYEEEE. With 0 bases clipped from V and 2 bases from J, the junction kept 10 bases outside the gene matches. The CDR3 sequence is 17 residues long.